Presented here are 14 T cell receptor beta chains from one specimen sequenced in a study of blood T cell repertoires in COVID-19. Assay: immunoSEQ multiplex PCR; the TCRdb copy retains only in-frame clones and omits some. Of 110,000 to 150,000 clones detected, 88% appear once; the ten largest clones hold roughly 1.9%. The sequenced material came from peripheral blood. These receptors all come from a man in his 70s with acute or convalescent COVID-19.

This clone was seen just once. This chain joins TRBV6-2 or TRBV6-3 and TRBJ1-2; 7 bases map to TRBD1. CDR3 length equals 13 residues. The germline CDR1 and CDR2 sequences are MNHEY and SVGEGT. After removal of 6 bases from V and 10 bases from J, the junction contained 11 bases not matched to a gene. The CDR3 here is CASSREQTGHYTF. CDR3 nucleotide sequence: TGTGCCAGCAGCAGAGAACAGACAGGGCACTACACCTTC.

The chain employs TRBV29-1 and TRBJ1-2, with D possibly being TRBD1 (5 bases). CDR1 is SQVTM, CDR2 ANQGSEA, per germline. This CDR3 is 12 amino acids long. V was pared by 7 bases and J by 8 bases, with 17 bases between. The CDR3 DNA follows: TGCAGCGGCGGCCGGGGGTCGGACGGCTACACCTTC. Translating gives CSGGRGSDGYTF.

This clone was seen just once. The V and J genes are TRBV4-1 and TRBJ1-2; the D gene is possibly TRBD1 (5 bases). CDR1 is MGHRA and CDR2 is YSYEKL in the germline V gene. The CDR3 sequence is 16 residues long. V gave up 3 bases and J gave up 2 bases, with 16 bases separating them. The CDR3 is CASSHQTLGQNYGYTF. As DNA, the CDR3 is TGCGCCAGCAGCCATCAAACGTTAGGACAAAACTATGGCTACACCTTC.

The chain employs TRBV7-6 and TRBJ1-4; no clear D gene. The CDR3 spans 15 residues. Germline V lookup: CDR1 SGHVS, CDR2 FNYEAQ. V lost 2 bases to trimming and J lost 0 bases, with 7 bases between them. The CDR3 sequence is CASSLSGSTNEKLFF. DNA for the CDR3: TGTGCCAGCAGCTTATCGGGATCAACTAATGAAAAACTGTTTTTT.

The chain has TRBV20-1 and TRBJ1-1; D is possibly TRBD1 (5 bases). The CDR3 is made up of 11 amino acids. V was shortened by 1 base and J by 11 bases, with 11 bases between the two germline ends. Germline V lookup: CDR1 DFQATT, CDR2 SNEGSKA (reference sequence). CDR3 bases: TGCAGTGCTAGAGCCTCAGGGAGGGCTTTCTTT. Translated, it gives CSARASGRAFF.

The chain joins TRBV18 to TRBJ1-5; D gene uncertain. Germline loops: CDR1 KGHSH, CDR2 LQKENI. The CDR3 consists of 15 residues. Deletions cut 2 bases from V and 0 bases from J, with 8 bases between. CDR3 residues: CASSPAQDSNQPQHF. In DNA, the CDR3 is TGTGCCAGCTCACCAGCCCAGGATAGCAATCAGCCCCAGCATTTT.

V usage is TRBV2 and J usage is TRBJ2-5, with no clear D. This CDR3 spans 12 amino acids. The germline V and J ends were trimmed by 6 bases and 7 bases, with 12 bases remaining between them. Germline V gene data show CDR1 as SNHLY and CDR2 as FYNNEI. CDR3 residues: CASRSSPGTQYF. In nucleotides, the CDR3 is TGTGCCAGCAGGTCGTCTCCAGGGACCCAGTACTTC.

The chain employs TRBV28 and TRBJ2-5, with D tentatively TRBD2 (5 bases). Germline lookup yields CDR1 MDHEN and CDR2 SYDVKM. The CDR3 runs to 15 residues. Trimming cost V 1 base and J 4 bases, with 13 bases left between them. The CDR3 protein is CASSLSATRGETQYF. The CDR3 nucleotides are TGTGCCAGCAGTTTATCGGCAACCCGGGGAGAGACCCAGTACTTC.

The CDR3 sequence: CASSPGAAGVYGYTF. As DNA, the CDR3 is TGTGCCAGCAGCCCTGGGGCGGCGGGGGTTTATGGCTACACCTTC. This rearrangement joins TRBV7-2 to TRBJ1-2; a weak D match, TRBD1 (5 bases). The CDR3 extends over 15 amino acids. Looked up from germline, CDR1 is SGHTA and CDR2 is FQGNSA. Trimming cost V 5 bases and J 5 bases, with 18 bases left between them.

This chain uses TRBV15 with TRBJ1-5; D perhaps matches TRBD1 (6 bases). This CDR3 contains 15 residues. Trimming took off 3 bases at V and 0 bases at J, with 9 bases between the two ends. Germline V gene lookup returns CDR1 LNHNV and CDR2 YYDKDF (reference sequence). CDR3 protein: CATSRGAYSNQPQHF. The CDR3 nucleotides read TGTGCCACCAGCAGGGGGGCTTATAGCAATCAGCCCCAGCATTTT. The full variable domain, rest sourced from reference TRBV15 and TRBJ1-5, is DAMVIQNPRYQVTQFGKPVTLSCSQTLNHNVMYWYQQKSSQAPKLLFHYYDKDFNNEADTPDNFQSRRPNTSFCFLDIRSPGLGDTAMYLCATSRGAYSNQPQHFGDGTRLSIL.

This clone was seen once. The chain's CDR3 is CASSLVTPGQGSGYTF. The DNA for the CDR3 is TGTGCCAGCAGCCTAGTAACCCCGGGACAGGGGTCTGGCTACACCTTC. The rearrangement joins TRBV11-2 to TRBJ1-2; 10 nucleotides align to TRBD1. This CDR3 is built from 16 residues. The V and J ends lost 5 bases and 7 bases, in that order; junction bases with no gene match: 13. Germline CDR1 SGHAT, CDR2 FQNNGV.

The gene calls are TRBV6-5 and TRBJ2-1, with D possibly being TRBD1 (6 bases). CDR1 is MNHEY, CDR2 SVGAGI, per germline. The CDR3 length is 13 residues. With 6 bases removed from V and 9 bases from J, the gap between germline ends came to 15 bases. The CDR3, as DNA: TGTGCCAGCAGCCGGGACATTAGGAGTGAGCAGTTCTTC. It specifies CASSRDIRSEQFF.

The table lists this clone with a count of one. The rearrangement joins TRBV10-1 to TRBJ2-5; 13 nucleotides agree with TRBD2. The CDR3 length is 19 residues. Germline CDR1 is WNHNN and CDR2 is SYGVQD (reference sequence). The CDR3 is CAPLSDGRGLAGYQETQYF. The DNA of the CDR3 is TGCGCTCCCCTTAGTGACGGTAGGGGACTAGCGGGATACCAAGAGACCCAGTACTTC.

The gene calls are TRBV6-1 and TRBJ1-2; 8 nucleotides line up with TRBD1. V lost 3 bases and J lost 7; bases outside the gene matches: 4. Germline CDR1 MNHNS, CDR2 SASEGT. The CDR3 sequence is 13 residues long. CDR3 sequence: CASSDGQGFGYTF. The CDR3 bases are TGTGCCAGCAGTGATGGACAGGGTTTTGGCTACACCTTC.